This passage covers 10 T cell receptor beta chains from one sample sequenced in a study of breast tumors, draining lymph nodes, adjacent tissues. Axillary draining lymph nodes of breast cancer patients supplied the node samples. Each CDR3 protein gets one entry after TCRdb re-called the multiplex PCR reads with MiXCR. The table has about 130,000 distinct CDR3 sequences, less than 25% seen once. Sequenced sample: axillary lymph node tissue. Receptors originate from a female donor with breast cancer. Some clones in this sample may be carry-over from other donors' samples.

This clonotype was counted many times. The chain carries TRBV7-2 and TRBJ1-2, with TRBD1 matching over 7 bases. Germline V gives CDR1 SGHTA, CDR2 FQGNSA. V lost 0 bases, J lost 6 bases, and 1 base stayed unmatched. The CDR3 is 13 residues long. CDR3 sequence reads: CASSLAGQHGYTF. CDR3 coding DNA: TGTGCCAGCAGCTTAGCGGGACAGCATGGCTACACCTTC.

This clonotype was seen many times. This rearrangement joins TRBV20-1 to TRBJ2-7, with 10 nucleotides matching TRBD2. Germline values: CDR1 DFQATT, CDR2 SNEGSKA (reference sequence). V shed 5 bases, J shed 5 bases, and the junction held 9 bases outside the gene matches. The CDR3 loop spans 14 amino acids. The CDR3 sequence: CSARSGRVGHEQYF. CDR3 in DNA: TGCAGTGCTCGCAGCGGGAGGGTAGGCCACGAGCAGTACTTC.

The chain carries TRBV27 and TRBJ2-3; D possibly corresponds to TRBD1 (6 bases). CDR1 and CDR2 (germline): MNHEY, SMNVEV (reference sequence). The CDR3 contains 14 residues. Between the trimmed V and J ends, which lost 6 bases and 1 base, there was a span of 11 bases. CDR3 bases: TGTGCCAGCAGACCAGGGGCCCGCACAGATACGCAGTATTTT. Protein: CASRPGARTDTQYF.

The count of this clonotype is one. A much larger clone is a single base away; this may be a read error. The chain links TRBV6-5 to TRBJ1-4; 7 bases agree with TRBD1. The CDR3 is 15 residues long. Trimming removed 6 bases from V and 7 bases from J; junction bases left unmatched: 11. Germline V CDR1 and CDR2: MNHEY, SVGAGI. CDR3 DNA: TGTGCCAGCAGCCGAAACAGGGGACGAGTTGAAAAACTGTTTTTT. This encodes CASSRNRGRVEKLFF.

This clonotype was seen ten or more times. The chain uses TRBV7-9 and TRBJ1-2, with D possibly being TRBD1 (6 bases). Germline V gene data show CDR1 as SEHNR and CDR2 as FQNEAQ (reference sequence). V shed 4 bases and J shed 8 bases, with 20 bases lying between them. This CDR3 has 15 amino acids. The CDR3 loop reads CASSSSGTQIWGYTF. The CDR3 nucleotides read TGTGCCAGCAGCTCCTCCGGGACACAGATTTGGGGCTACACCTTC.

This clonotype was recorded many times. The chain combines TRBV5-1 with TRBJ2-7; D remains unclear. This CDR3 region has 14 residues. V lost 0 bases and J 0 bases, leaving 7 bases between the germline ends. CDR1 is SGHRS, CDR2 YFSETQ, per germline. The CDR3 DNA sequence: TGCGCCAGCAGCTTGGACGGAACCTCCTACGAGCAGTACTTC. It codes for CASSLDGTSYEQYF.

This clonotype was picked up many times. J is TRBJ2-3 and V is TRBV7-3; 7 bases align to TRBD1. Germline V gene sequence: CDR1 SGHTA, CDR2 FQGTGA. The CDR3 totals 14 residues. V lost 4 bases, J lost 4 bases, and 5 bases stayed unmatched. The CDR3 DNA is TGTGCCAGCAGCTACACAGGGGTGGCAGATACGCAGTATTTT. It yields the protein CASSYTGVADTQYF. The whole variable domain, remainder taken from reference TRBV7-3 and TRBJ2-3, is GAGVSQTPSNKVTEKGKYVELRCDPISGHTALYWYRQSLGQGPEFLIYFQGTGAADDSGLPNDRFFAVRPEGSVSTLKIQRTERGDSAVYLCASSYTGVADTQYFGPGTRLTVL.

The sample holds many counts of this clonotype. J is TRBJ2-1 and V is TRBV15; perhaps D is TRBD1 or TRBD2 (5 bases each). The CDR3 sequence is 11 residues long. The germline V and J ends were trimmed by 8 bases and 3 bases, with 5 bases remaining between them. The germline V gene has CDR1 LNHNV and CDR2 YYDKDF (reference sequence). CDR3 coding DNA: TGTGCCACCGGGGGCTACAATGAGCAGTTCTTC. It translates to CATGGYNEQFF.

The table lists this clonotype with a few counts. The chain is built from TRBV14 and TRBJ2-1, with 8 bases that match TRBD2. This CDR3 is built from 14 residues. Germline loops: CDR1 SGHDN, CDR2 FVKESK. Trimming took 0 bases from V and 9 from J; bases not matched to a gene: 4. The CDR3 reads CASSQDRTSLEQFF. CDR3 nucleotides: TGTGCCAGCAGCCAAGATCGGACTAGCCTTGAGCAGTTCTTC.

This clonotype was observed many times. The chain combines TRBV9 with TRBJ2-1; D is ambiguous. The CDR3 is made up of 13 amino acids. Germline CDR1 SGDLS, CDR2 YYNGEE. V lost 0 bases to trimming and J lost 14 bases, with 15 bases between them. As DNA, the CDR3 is TGTGCCAGCAGCGTAGAGCCGGACCTAATTGAGTTCTTC. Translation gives CASSVEPDLIEFF.